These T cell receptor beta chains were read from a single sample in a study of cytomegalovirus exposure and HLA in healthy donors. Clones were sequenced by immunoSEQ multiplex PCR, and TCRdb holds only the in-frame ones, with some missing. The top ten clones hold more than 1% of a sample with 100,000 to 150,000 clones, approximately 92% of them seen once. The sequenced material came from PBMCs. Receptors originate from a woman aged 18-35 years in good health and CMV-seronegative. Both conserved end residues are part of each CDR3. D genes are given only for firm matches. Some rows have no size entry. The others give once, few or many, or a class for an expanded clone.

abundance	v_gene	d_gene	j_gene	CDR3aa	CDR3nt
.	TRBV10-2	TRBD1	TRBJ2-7	CASSEKGTGTNWGSYEQYF	TGCGCCAGCAGTGAGAAGGGGACAGGGACAAATTGGGGCTCCTACGAGCAGTACTTC
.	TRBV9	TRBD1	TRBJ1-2	CASSGGQGAYGYTF	TGTGCCAGCAGCGGGGGACAGGGGGCCTATGGCTACACCTTC
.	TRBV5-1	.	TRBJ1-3	CASSLGSSGNTIYF	TGCGCCAGCAGCTTGGGGAGCTCTGGAAACACCATATATTTT
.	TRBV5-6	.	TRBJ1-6	CASSLDMSSYNSPLHF	TGTGCCAGCAGCTTGGATATGAGCTCCTATAATTCACCCCTCCACTTT
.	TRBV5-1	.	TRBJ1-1	CASSTLLNTEAFF	TGCGCCAGCAGCACCCTATTAAACACTGAAGCTTTCTTT
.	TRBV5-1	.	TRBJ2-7	CASSTREGSDEQYF	TGCGCCAGCAGCACCCGGGAAGGGAGCGACGAGCAGTACTTC
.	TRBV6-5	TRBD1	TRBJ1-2	CASSDETGNYGYTF	TGTGCCAGCAGTGACGAGACAGGGAACTATGGCTACACCTTC
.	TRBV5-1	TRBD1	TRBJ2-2	CASSPHWTGGDNTGELFF	TGCGCCAGCAGCCCTCACTGGACAGGGGGCGACAACACCGGGGAGCTGTTTTTT
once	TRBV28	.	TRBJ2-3	CASSLSPGEGSAQYF	TGTGCCAGCAGTTTGAGTCCCGGCGAGGGCTCGGCGCAGTATTTT
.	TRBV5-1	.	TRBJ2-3	CASSMTGSTDTQYF	TGCGCCAGCAGCATGACAGGCAGCACAGATACGCAGTATTTT
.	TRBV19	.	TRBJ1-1	CASISRQAFMNTEAFF	TGTGCCAGTATATCAAGACAGGCCTTTATGAACACTGAAGCTTTCTTT
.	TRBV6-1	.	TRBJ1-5	CASREGTGNQPQHF	TGTGCCAGCAGGGAGGGGACTGGCAATCAGCCCCAGCATTTT
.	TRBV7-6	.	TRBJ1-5	CASSLAGQINQPQHF	TGTGCCAGCAGCTTAGCGGGGCAGATCAATCAGCCCCAGCATTTT
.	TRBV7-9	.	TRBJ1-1	CASSLRGMNTEAFF	TGTGCCAGCAGCTTAAGGGGCATGAACACTGAAGCTTTCTTT
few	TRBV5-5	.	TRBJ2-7	CASSTIDGTYEQYF	TGTGCCAGCAGCACTATAGACGGAACCTACGAGCAGTACTTC
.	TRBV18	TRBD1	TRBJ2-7	CASSPTDRDAEQYF	TGTGCCAGCTCACCAACCGACAGGGATGCCGAGCAGTACTTC
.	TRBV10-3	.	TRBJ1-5	CAIGPGQQSGPQHF	TGTGCCATCGGGCCGGGACAACAGAGCGGGCCCCAGCATTTT
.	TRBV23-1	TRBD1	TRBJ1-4	CASSRTGTGAQWINEKLFF	TGCGCCAGCAGTCGTACCGGGACAGGGGCCCAGTGGATAAATGAAAAACTGTTTTTT
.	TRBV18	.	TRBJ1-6	CASTPTRGDNSPLHF	TGTGCCAGCACCCCGACAAGGGGTGATAATTCACCCCTCCACTTT
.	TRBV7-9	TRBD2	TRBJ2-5	CASSKGTRRQETQYF	TGTGCCAGCAGCAAGGGGACTAGGCGGCAAGAGACCCAGTACTTC
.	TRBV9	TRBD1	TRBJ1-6	CASSPRTGEISPLHF	TGTGCCAGCAGCCCACGGACAGGGGAAATTTCACCCCTCCACTTT
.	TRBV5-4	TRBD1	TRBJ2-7	CASSHLQGFLEDYEQYF	TGTGCCAGCAGCCACTTACAGGGGTTCTTAGAAGATTACGAGCAGTACTTC
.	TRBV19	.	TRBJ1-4	CASSIRQAGNEKLFF	TGTGCCAGTAGTATACGACAGGCCGGAAATGAAAAACTGTTTTTT
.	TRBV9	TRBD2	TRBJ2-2	CASSGSWTSGGRTANTGELFF	TGTGCCAGCAGCGGATCATGGACTAGCGGGGGACGTACAGCGAACACCGGGGAGCTGTTTTTT
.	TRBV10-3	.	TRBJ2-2	CAISELGGTGELFF	TGTGCCATCAGTGAGTTAGGGGGCACCGGGGAGCTGTTTTTT
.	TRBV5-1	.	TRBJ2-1	CASSWARGATEQFF	TGCGCCAGCAGCTGGGCCCGGGGGGCCACTGAGCAGTTCTTC
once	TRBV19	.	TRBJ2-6	CASSLQSTTPGANVLTF	TGTGCCAGTAGTCTCCAATCCACTACCCCTGGGGCCAACGTCCTGACTTTC
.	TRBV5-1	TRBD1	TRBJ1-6	CASSSGPGTANSPLHF	TGCGCCAGCAGCTCGGGACCCGGGACAGCCAATTCACCCCTCCACTTT
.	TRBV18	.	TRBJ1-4	CASSPGRINEKLFF	TGTGCCAGCTCACCGGGCAGGATTAATGAAAAACTGTTTTTT
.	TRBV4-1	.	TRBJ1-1	CASSQRTRGLDTEAFF	TGCGCCAGCAGCCAAAGAACTCGGGGTCTTGACACTGAAGCTTTCTTT
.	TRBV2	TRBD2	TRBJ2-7	CASSGLAGGPDEQYF	TGTGCCAGCAGTGGACTAGCGGGGGGGCCGGACGAGCAGTACTTC
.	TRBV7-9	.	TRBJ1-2	CASSLEGRDYGYTF	TGTGCCAGCAGCTTAGAAGGGAGGGACTATGGCTACACCTTC
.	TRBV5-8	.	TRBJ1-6	CASSLALIKSSYNSPLHF	TGTGCCAGCAGCTTGGCACTGATTAAGAGCTCCTATAATTCACCCCTCCACTTT
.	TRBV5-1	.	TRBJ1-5	CASSPLGLTPQHF	TGCGCCAGCAGCCCTCTGGGCCTCACGCCCCAGCATTTT
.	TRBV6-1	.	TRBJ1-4	CASSEVYVNEKLFF	TGTGCCAGCAGTGAAGTCTACGTAAATGAAAAACTGTTTTTT